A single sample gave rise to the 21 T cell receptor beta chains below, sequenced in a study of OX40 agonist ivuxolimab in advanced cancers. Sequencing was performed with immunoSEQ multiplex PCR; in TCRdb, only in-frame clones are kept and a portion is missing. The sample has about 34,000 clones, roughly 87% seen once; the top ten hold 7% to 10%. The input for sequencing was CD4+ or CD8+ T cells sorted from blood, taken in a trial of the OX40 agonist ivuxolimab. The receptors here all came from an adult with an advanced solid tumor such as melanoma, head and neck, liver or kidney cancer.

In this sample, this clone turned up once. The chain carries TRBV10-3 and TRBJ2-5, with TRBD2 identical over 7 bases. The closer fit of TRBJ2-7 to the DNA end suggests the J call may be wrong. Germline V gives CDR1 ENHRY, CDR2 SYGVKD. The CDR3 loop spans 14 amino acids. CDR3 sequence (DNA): TGTGCCATCAGTGGGTCTAGCGGAAGATACGAGCAGTACTTC. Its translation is CAISGSSGRYEQYF.

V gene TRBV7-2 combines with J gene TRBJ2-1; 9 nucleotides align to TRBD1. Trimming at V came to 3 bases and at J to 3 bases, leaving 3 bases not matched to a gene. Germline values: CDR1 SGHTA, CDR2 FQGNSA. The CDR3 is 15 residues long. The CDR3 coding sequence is TGTGCCAGCAGCTTCGGGACAGGGAACTACAATGAGCAGTTCTTC. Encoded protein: CASSFGTGNYNEQFF.

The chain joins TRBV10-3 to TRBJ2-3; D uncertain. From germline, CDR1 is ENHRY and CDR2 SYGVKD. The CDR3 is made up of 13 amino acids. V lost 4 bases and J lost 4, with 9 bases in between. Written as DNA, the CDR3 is TGTGCCATCAGTGTGGGTAGTGCAGATACGCAGTATTTT. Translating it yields CAISVGSADTQYF.

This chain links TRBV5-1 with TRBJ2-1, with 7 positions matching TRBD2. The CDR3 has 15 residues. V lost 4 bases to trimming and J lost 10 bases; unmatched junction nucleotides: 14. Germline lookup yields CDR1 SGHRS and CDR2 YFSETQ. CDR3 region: CASSPPGAGVSEQFF. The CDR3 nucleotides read TGCGCCAGCAGCCCTCCCGGGGCGGGAGTCAGCGAGCAGTTCTTC.

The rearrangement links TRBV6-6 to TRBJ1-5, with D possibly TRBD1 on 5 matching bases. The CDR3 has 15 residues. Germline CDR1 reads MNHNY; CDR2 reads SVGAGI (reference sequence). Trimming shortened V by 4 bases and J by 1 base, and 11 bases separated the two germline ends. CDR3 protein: CASSFGQGSNQPQHF. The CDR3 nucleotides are TGTGCCAGCAGTTTCGGACAAGGGAGCAATCAGCCCCAGCATTTT.

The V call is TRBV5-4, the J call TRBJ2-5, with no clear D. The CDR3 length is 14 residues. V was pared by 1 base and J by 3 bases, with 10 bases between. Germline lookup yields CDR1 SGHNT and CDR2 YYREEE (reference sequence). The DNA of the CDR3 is TGTGCCAGCAGCTTGCGGGCAGGAGAAGAGACCCAGTACTTC. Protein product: CASSLRAGEETQYF. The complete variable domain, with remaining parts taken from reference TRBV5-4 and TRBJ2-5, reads ETGVTQSPTHLIKTRGQQVTLRCSSQSGHNTVSWYQQALGQGPQFIFQYYREEENGRGNFPPRFSGLQFPNYSSELNVNALELDDSALYLCASSLRAGEETQYFGPGTRLLVL.

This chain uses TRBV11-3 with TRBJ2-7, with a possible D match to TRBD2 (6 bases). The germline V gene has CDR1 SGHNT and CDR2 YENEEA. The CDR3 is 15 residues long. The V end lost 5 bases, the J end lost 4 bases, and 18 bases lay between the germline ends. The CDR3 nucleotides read TGTGCCAGCAGCCCTCGGGACTCGCTAAGGTACGAGCAGTACTTC. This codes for CASSPRDSLRYEQYF.

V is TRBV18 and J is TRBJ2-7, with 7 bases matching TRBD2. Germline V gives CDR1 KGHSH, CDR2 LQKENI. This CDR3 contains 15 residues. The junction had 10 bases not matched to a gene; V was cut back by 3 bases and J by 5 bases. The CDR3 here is CASSPPGGSRNEQYF. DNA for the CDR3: TGTGCCAGCTCACCTCCGGGAGGAAGTAGAAACGAGCAGTACTTC. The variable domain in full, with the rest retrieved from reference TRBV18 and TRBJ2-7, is NAGVMQNPRHLVRRRGQEARLRCSPMKGHSHVYWYRQLPEEGLKFMVYLQKENIIDESGMPKERFSAEFPKEGPSILRIQQVVRGDSAAYFCASSPPGGSRNEQYFGPGTRLTVT.

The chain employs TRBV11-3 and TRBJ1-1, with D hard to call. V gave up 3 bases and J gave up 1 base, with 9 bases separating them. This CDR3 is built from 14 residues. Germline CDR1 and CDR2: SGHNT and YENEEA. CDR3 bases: TGTGCCAGCAGCTTTAACACAGCGAACACTGAAGCTTTCTTT. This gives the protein CASSFNTANTEAFF. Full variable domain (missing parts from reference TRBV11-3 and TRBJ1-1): EAGVVQSPRYKIIEKKQPVAFWCNPISGHNTLYWYLQNLGQGPELLIRYENEEAVDDSQLPKDRFSAERLKGVDSTLKIQPAELGDSAVYLCASSFNTANTEAFFGQGTRLTVV.

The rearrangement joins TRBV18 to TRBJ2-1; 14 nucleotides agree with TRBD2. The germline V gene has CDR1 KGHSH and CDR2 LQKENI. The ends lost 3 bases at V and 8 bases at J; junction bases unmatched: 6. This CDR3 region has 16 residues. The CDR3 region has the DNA TGTGCCAGCTCACCCTCGGGACTAGCGGGAGCATATGAGCAGTTCTTC. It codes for CASSPSGLAGAYEQFF.

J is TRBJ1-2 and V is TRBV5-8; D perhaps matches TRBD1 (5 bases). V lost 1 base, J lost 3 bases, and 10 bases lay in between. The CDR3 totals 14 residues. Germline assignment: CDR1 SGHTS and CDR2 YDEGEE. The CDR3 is CASSLSGRDYGYTF. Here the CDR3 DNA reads TGTGCCAGCAGCTTGTCAGGGAGGGACTATGGCTACACCTTC.

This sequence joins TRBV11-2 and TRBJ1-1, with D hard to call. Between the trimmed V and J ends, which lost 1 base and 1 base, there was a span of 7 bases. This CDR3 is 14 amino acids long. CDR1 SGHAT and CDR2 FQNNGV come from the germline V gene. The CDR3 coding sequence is TGTGCCAGCAGCTTAGTAGGCGGGAACACTGAAGCTTTCTTT. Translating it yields CASSLVGGNTEAFF.

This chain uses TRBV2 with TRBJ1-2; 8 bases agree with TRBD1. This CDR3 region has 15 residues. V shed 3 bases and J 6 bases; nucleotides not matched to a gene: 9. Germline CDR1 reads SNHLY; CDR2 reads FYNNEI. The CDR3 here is CASSDGTGVIDGYTF. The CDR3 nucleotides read TGTGCCAGCAGTGACGGGACAGGAGTAATAGATGGCTACACCTTC.

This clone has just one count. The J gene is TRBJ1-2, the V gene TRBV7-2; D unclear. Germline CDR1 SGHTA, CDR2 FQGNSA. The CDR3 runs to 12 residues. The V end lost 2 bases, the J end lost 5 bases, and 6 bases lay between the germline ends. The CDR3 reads CASSLYQYGYTF. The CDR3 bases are TGTGCCAGCAGCTTATACCAGTATGGCTACACCTTC.

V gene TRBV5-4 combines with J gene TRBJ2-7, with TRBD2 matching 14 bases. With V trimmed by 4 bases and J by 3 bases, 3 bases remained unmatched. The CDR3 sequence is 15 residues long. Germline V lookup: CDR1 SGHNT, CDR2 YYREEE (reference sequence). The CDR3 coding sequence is TGTGCCAGCAGCCCGGGACTAGCGGGAGTCTACGAGCAGTACTTC. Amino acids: CASSPGLAGVYEQYF.

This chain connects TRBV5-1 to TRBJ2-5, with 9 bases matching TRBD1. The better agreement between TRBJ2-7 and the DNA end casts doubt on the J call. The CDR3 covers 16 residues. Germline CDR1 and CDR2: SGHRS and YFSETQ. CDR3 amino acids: CASRDPPGQGAYEQYF. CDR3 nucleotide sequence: TGCGCCAGCAGAGACCCTCCGGGACAGGGCGCCTACGAGCAGTACTTC.

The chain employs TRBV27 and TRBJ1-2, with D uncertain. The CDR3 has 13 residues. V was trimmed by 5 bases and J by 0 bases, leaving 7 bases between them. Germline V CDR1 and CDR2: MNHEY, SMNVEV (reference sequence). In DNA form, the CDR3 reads TGTGCCAGCAGTCCCATACCTAACTATGGCTACACCTTC. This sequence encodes CASSPIPNYGYTF.

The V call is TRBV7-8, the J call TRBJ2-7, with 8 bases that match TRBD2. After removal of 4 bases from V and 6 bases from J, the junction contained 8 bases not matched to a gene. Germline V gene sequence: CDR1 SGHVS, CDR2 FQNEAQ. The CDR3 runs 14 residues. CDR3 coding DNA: TGTGCCAGCAGCTCCCTGACTAGCGACTCCGAGCAGTACTTC. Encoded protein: CASSSLTSDSEQYF.

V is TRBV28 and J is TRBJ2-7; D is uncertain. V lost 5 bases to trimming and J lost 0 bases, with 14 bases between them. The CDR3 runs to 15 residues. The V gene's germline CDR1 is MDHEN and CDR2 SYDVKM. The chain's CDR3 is CASSPPGWSSYEQYF. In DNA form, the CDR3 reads TGTGCCAGCAGTCCCCCTGGTTGGAGCTCCTACGAGCAGTACTTC.

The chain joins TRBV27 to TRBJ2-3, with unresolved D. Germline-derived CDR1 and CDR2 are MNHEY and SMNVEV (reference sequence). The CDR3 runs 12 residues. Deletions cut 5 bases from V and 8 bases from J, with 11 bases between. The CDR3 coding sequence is TGTGCCAGCAGTCCCAACTGGCTTACGCAGTATTTT. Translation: CASSPNWLTQYF.

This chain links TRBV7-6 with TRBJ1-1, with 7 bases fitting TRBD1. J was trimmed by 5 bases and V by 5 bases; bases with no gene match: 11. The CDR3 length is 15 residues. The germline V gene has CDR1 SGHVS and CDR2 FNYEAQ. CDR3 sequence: CASSTSTRGGTEAFF. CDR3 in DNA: TGTGCCAGCAGCACCAGTACCAGGGGGGGTACTGAAGCTTTCTTT.